The rows below give T cell receptor beta chains drawn from one sample of a study of cytomegalovirus exposure and HLA in healthy donors. Generated by immunoSEQ multiplex PCR, the TCRdb table keeps only in-frame clones and is missing some. The top ten hold 4% of the sample, which has 150,000 to 160,000 clones, approximately 80% seen once. Material: PBMCs. These receptors were taken from a woman aged 40 to 50 in good health and CMV-seronegative. CDR3s include the opening cysteine and the closing phenylalanine or tryptophan. D genes are given only for firm matches. A row's size may be missing; if present it is once, few, many or a size class.

clone_size j_call d_call v_call cdr3_aa cdr3_nt
NA TRBJ2-3 TRBD2 TRBV5-1 CASSIVAGVTDTQYF TGCGCCAGCTCCATCGTAGCGGGAGTGACAGATACGCAGTATTTT
NA TRBJ1-2 NA TRBV7-2 CASSLAQTQGIFGGYTF TGTGCCAGCAGCTTAGCCCAGACACAGGGAATCTTCGGTGGCTACACCTTC
NA TRBJ1-3 NA TRBV11-3 CASSLGLQLPFSGNTIYF TGTGCCAGCAGCTTAGGACTACAGTTGCCGTTTTCTGGAAACACCATATATTTT
NA TRBJ1-4 TRBD1 TRBV29-1 CSVSGGVNEKLFF TGCAGCGTCTCAGGGGGTGTTAATGAAAAACTGTTTTTT
NA TRBJ2-7 NA TRBV19 CASSIREQSYEQYF TGTGCCAGTAGTATAAGGGAGCAATCCTACGAGCAGTACTTC
NA TRBJ1-2 NA TRBV5-8 CASSLEGSERSLYGYTF TGTGCCAGCAGCTTGGAAGGTTCGGAGCGTTCCCTCTATGGCTACACCTTC
few TRBJ2-3 TRBD2 TRBV5-8 CASSLLRGLDTDTQYF TGTGCCAGCAGCCTGCTGAGGGGACTAGACACAGATACGCAGTATTTT
NA TRBJ1-2 NA TRBV28 CASSLSSGSRGYTF TGTGCCAGCAGTTTATCCTCGGGGAGTCGTGGCTACACCTTC
NA TRBJ2-7 TRBD2 TRBV4-1 CASSQSRLAGRYEQYF TGCGCCAGCAGTCAATCCCGCCTAGCGGGACGGTACGAGCAGTACTTC
NA TRBJ1-3 TRBD1 TRBV5-4 CASSPGGAGGNTIYF TGTGCCAGCAGCCCAGGGGGCGCAGGTGGAAACACCATATATTTT
few TRBJ2-1 NA TRBV7-9 CASSLAGTPRYNEQFF TGTGCCAGCAGCTTAGCCGGGACTCCCAGGTACAATGAGCAGTTCTTC
NA TRBJ1-1 NA TRBV6-5 CASSPSLLREAFF TGTGCCAGCAGTCCCTCCCTGCTTCGGGAAGCTTTCTTT
NA TRBJ1-1 TRBD1 TRBV7-9 CASSEGQGAGAFF TGTGCCAGCAGCGAGGGACAGGGGGCTGGGGCTTTCTTT